Below are 24 T cell receptor beta chains sequenced from a single sample in a study of Ad26.COV2.S vaccination and SARS-CoV-2 variants. TCRdb's table, derived via immunoSEQ multiplex PCR, lists solely in-frame clones and lacks some. Here the sample spans about 320,000 clones, under 90% being singletons. The sample's treatment: roughly 20 received Ad26.COV2.S at low or high dose, single or two shots; several received placebo; per-sample allocation not given. Sampling occurred on day 63 after the first vaccine or placebo injection. The sample consisted of peripheral blood, taken in a trial of Ad26.COV2.S vaccine versus placebo. These receptors all come from a person aged 18-60 years who received the Ad26.COV2.S COVID-19 vaccine or a placebo.

The rearrangement joins TRBV7-9 to TRBJ2-3, with 10 bases aligning to TRBD2. CDR1 and CDR2 from the germline V gene are SEHNR and FQNEAQ (reference sequence). V gave up 5 bases and J gave up 2 bases; unmatched junction bases: 13. This CDR3 comprises 18 residues. The DNA for the CDR3 is TGTGCCAGCAGCACGCGGACTAGCGGACCCTCTGACACAGATACGCAGTATTTT. Its protein is CASSTRTSGPSDTDTQYF.

The chain has TRBV4-1 and TRBJ2-1; 13 bases are a match to TRBD2. The CDR3 totals 15 residues. Looked up from germline, CDR1 is MGHRA and CDR2 is YSYEKL. J was trimmed by 6 bases and V by 5 bases; bases with no gene match: 4. CDR3 in amino acids: CASSTGTSGINEQFF. The CDR3 bases are TGCGCCAGCAGCACCGGGACTAGCGGGATCAATGAGCAGTTCTTC.

J is TRBJ2-5 and V is TRBV4-1, with 11 positions matching TRBD2. The trim removed 0 bases at V and 3 bases at J, leaving 6 bases unmatched. The CDR3 is made up of 17 amino acids. The germline gives CDR1 MGHRA, CDR2 YSYEKL. The CDR3 DNA reads TGCGCCAGCAGCCAAGACTCTAGCGGGGGGCGGGAAGAGACCCAGTACTTC. Its protein is CASSQDSSGGREETQYF.

The V and J genes are TRBV14 and TRBJ1-1, with no clear D. Germline assignment: CDR1 SGHDN and CDR2 FVKESK. The CDR3 is 14 amino acids. V was shortened by 3 bases and J by 0 bases, with 8 bases between the two germline ends. The CDR3 spells CASSHFPLNTEAFF. CDR3 in DNA: TGTGCCAGCAGCCATTTTCCTTTGAACACTGAAGCTTTCTTT. Drawing the rest from reference TRBV14 and TRBJ1-1, the complete variable domain is EAGVTQFPSHSVIEKGQTVTLRCDPISGHDNLYWYRRVMGKEIKFLLHFVKESKQDESGMPNNRFLAERTGGTYSTLKVQPAELEDSGVYFCASSHFPLNTEAFFGQGTRLTVV.

The chain employs TRBV9 and TRBJ2-1; TRBD1 matches at 8 bases. The CDR3 spans 16 residues. J lost 5 bases, V lost 3 bases, and 10 bases had no gene match. Germline-derived CDR1 and CDR2 are SGDLS and YYNGEE. CDR3 region: CASSEQGQGVNNEQFF. The DNA for the CDR3 is TGTGCCAGCAGCGAACAAGGACAGGGCGTTAACAATGAGCAGTTCTTC.

V is TRBV19 and J is TRBJ1-2; 10 bases map to TRBD1. Germline V lookup: CDR1 LNHDA, CDR2 SQIVND (reference sequence). The CDR3 contains 15 residues. The junction had 10 bases not matched to a gene; V was cut back by 6 bases and J by 6 bases. DNA for the CDR3: TGTGCCAGTAGCAGACAGGGGGCGTCGACAGATGGCTACACCTTC. It codes for CASSRQGASTDGYTF.

In its sample, this clone was seen once. The chain has TRBV11-3 and TRBJ2-3, with D hard to call. The CDR3 spans 13 residues. With 4 bases removed from V and 6 bases from J, the gap between germline ends came to 11 bases. Germline assignment: CDR1 SGHNT and CDR2 YENEEA. As DNA, the CDR3 is TGTGCCAGCAGCTACCTGGGTACGGATACGCAGTATTTT. Its protein product is CASSYLGTDTQYF. Looking up the rest from reference TRBV11-3 and TRBJ2-3 gives the full variable domain: EAGVVQSPRYKIIEKKQPVAFWCNPISGHNTLYWYLQNLGQGPELLIRYENEEAVDDSQLPKDRFSAERLKGVDSTLKIQPAELGDSAVYLCASSYLGTDTQYFGPGTRLTVL.

The V call is TRBV6-6, the J call TRBJ2-7; possible D gene TRBD2, 5 bases. The CDR3 is 15 amino acids. The germline CDR1 and CDR2 sequences are MNHNY and SVGAGI (reference sequence). V gave up 6 bases and J gave up 2 bases, with 17 bases separating them. The CDR3 sequence: CASSSYREAAYEQYF. DNA of the CDR3: TGTGCCAGCAGCTCCTACCGGGAAGCGGCCTACGAGCAGTACTTC.

This chain connects TRBV7-2 to TRBJ2-3; a weak D match, TRBD1 (6 bases). There are 15 residues in the CDR3. Germline CDR1 SGHTA, CDR2 FQGNSA. V lost 5 bases to trimming and J lost 1 base, with 13 bases between them. CDR3 loop: CASSQTGYGTDTQYF. The DNA of the CDR3 is TGTGCCAGCAGCCAAACAGGGTACGGCACAGATACGCAGTATTTT.

This sequence joins TRBV7-9 and TRBJ1-2; no clear D gene. Trimming took 2 bases from V and 4 from J, leaving 14 bases between them. The CDR3 is 15 residues long. CDR1 and CDR2 from the germline V gene are SEHNR and FQNEAQ (reference sequence). CDR3 protein: CASSLSLSGPYGYTF. As DNA, the CDR3 is TGTGCCAGCAGCTTAAGTTTGTCGGGTCCCTATGGCTACACCTTC.

The chain has TRBV7-2 and TRBJ1-5; D gene unclear. The CDR3 runs 14 residues. Germline V gene sequence: CDR1 SGHTA, CDR2 FQGNSA. V dropped 5 bases and J dropped 4 bases, with 12 bases sitting between them. CDR3 nucleotides: TGTGCCAGCAGCGTGAGGCGTGGGAATCAGCCCCAGCATTTT. Translation gives CASSVRRGNQPQHF.

The chain is built from TRBV4-1 and TRBJ2-1; 9 bases align to TRBD2. Unmatched junction bases numbered 11, after V lost 1 base and J lost 10 bases. The CDR3 contains 16 residues. Germline loops: CDR1 MGHRA, CDR2 YSYEKL. The CDR3 reads CASSQGGGGRAWEQFF. As DNA, the CDR3 is TGCGCCAGCAGCCAAGGGGGTGGCGGGAGGGCCTGGGAGCAGTTCTTC.

This clone has only a few counts. The chain has TRBV7-9 and TRBJ1-4; TRBD1 matches 7 bases. The CDR3 loop spans 13 amino acids. Germline trimming cut 5 bases from V and 8 bases from J; bases unmatched to any gene: 5. The V gene's germline CDR1 is SEHNR and CDR2 FQNEAQ (reference sequence). The DNA of the CDR3 is TGTGCCAGCAGCCGACAGGGCGTCGAAAAACTGTTTTTT. Its protein is CASSRQGVEKLFF. Combining the CDR3 with reference TRBV7-9 and TRBJ1-4 gives the whole variable domain DTGVSQNPRHKITKRGQNVTFRCDPISEHNRLYWYRQTLGQGPEFLTYFQNEAQLEKSRLLSDRFSAERPKGSFSTLEIQRTEQGDSAMYLCASSRQGVEKLFFGSGTQLSVL.

The V gene is TRBV11-2, the J gene TRBJ1-5, with 7 bases lining up with TRBD1. From germline, CDR1 is SGHAT and CDR2 FQNNGV. CDR3 length: 15 residues. J gave up 5 bases and V 5 bases, and 9 bases lay outside the gene matches. The CDR3 region has the DNA TGTGCCAGCAGCGCCGGGACAGCTTCACATCAGCCCCAGCATTTT. The encoded protein is CASSAGTASHQPQHF.

The genes are TRBV12-5 and TRBJ2-1; D gene ambiguous. Germline V gene sequence: CDR1 LGHNT, CDR2 FRNRAP. Trimming stripped 5 bases from V and 6 bases from J, with 11 bases between. This CDR3 contains 13 residues. The CDR3 sequence is CASGPPVRNEQFF. The CDR3, as DNA: TGTGCTAGTGGTCCCCCCGTCCGCAATGAGCAGTTCTTC.

The chain carries TRBV30 and TRBJ2-1, with 7 bases aligning to TRBD2. The germline V gene encodes CDR1 GTSNPN and CDR2 SVGIG (reference sequence). This CDR3 spans 14 amino acids. Germline trimming cut 0 bases from V and 4 bases from J; bases unmatched to any gene: 3. CDR3 in amino acids: CAWSVASGYNEQFF. The CDR3 DNA is TGTGCCTGGAGTGTTGCTAGCGGTTACAATGAGCAGTTCTTC.

This clone was found once. CDR3: CASSLDSGVRAQYF. CDR3 bases: TGTGCCAGCAGTTTGGATAGCGGGGTTCGTGCGCAGTATTTT. The chain recombines TRBV27 with TRBJ2-3; 8 bases fit TRBD2. The CDR3 sequence is 14 residues long. The V gene end was trimmed by 3 bases and the J gene end by 10 bases; junction bases not matched to a gene: 9. Germline V lookup: CDR1 MNHEY, CDR2 SMNVEV (reference sequence).

V usage is TRBV9 and J usage is TRBJ2-5; D is unresolved. This CDR3 has 14 amino acids. V was trimmed by 0 bases and J by 2 bases, leaving 8 bases between them. Looked up from germline, CDR1 is SGDLS and CDR2 is YYNGEE. The CDR3 is CASSVDLDQETQYF. DNA for the CDR3: TGTGCCAGCAGCGTAGATCTAGATCAAGAGACCCAGTACTTC.

This chain joins TRBV5-1 and TRBJ1-2, with no clear D. The V end was cut by 0 bases, the J end by 5 bases, with 8 bases between. CDR1 SGHRS and CDR2 YFSETQ come from the germline V gene. The CDR3 runs to 13 residues. CDR3 amino acids: CASSLASAYGYTF. The CDR3 DNA reads as TGCGCCAGCAGCTTGGCGTCGGCTTATGGCTACACCTTC.

In DNA form, the CDR3 reads TGTGCCAGCAGCTTGAACTGGGCGGTTGAAGCTTTCTTT. It specifies CASSLNWAVEAFF. The chain uses TRBV7-2 and TRBJ1-1; D ambiguous. The CDR3 has 13 residues. CDR1 and CDR2 from the germline V gene are SGHTA and FQGNSA. With 3 bases removed from V and 7 bases from J, the gap between germline ends came to 12 bases.

The V and J genes are TRBV9 and TRBJ2-3; tentative D call: TRBD1 (6 bases). The CDR3 covers 15 residues. V dropped 2 bases and J dropped 2 bases, with 12 bases sitting between them. Looked up from germline, CDR1 is SGDLS and CDR2 is YYNGEE. This chain's CDR3 is CASSVGQTTTDTQYF. The DNA of the CDR3 is TGTGCCAGCAGCGTCGGACAGACTACCACAGATACGCAGTATTTT.

V is TRBV7-3 and J is TRBJ2-1; 13 bases match TRBD2. This CDR3 spans 15 amino acids. V gave up 4 bases and J gave up 7 bases; unmatched junction bases: 4. Per germline, CDR1 SGHTA and CDR2 FQGTGA. The CDR3 loop reads CASSWTSGSGNEQFF. As DNA, the CDR3 is TGTGCCAGCAGCTGGACTAGCGGGAGTGGGAATGAGCAGTTCTTC.

The chain links TRBV5-4 to TRBJ1-2; possibly TRBD1 for D (5 bases). V gave up 4 bases and J gave up 10 bases, with 14 bases separating them. Germline loops: CDR1 SGHNT, CDR2 YYREEE (reference sequence). The CDR3 runs 12 residues. As DNA, the CDR3 is TGTGCCAGCAGCCCCGGGACTGTCGTCTACACCTTC. Protein product: CASSPGTVVYTF. Together with reference TRBV5-4 and TRBJ1-2, the CDR3 gives the full variable domain: ETGVTQSPTHLIKTRGQQVTLRCSSQSGHNTVSWYQQALGQGPQFIFQYYREEENGRGNFPPRFSGLQFPNYSSELNVNALELDDSALYLCASSPGTVVYTFGSGTRLTVV.

This clone has just a few counts. V and J are TRBV18 and TRBJ1-5; the D gene is possibly TRBD1 (5 bases). The V gene lost 3 bases and the J gene lost 5 bases, with 8 bases spanning the gap. CDR3 length: 13 amino acids. Germline CDR1 KGHSH, CDR2 LQKENI. This CDR3 is CASSPTDYQPQHF. The CDR3, as DNA: TGTGCCAGCTCACCGACAGACTATCAGCCCCAGCATTTT.